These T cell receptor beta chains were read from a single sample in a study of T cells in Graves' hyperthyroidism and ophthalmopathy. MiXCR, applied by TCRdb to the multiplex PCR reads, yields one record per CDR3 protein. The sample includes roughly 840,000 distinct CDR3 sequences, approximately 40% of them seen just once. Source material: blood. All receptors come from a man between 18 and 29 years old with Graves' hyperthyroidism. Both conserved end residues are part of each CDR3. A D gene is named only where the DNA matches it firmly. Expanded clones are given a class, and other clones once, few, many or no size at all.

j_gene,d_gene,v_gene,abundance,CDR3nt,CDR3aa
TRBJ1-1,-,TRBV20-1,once,TGCAGTGCTCCCCCCGGTGGGGGGAGGAACACTGAAGCTTTCTTT,CSAPPGGGRNTEAFF
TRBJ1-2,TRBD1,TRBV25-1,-,TGTGCCAGCAGGGGACAGCGCTATGGCTACACCTTC,CASRGQRYGYTF
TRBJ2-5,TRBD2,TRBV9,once,TGTGCCAGCAGCCAAGAAGGACCAGCGGGGATTGGAGAGACCCAGTACTTC,CASSQEGPAGIGETQYF
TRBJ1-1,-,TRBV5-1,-,TGCGCCAGCAGCTTCGACACGACGGCGAACACTGAAGCTTTCTTT,CASSFDTTANTEAFF
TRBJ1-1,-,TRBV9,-,TGTGCCAGCAGAAAGGGAGGGGAATTGATGAACACTGAAGCTTTCTTT,CASRKGGELMNTEAFF
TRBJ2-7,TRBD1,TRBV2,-,TGTGCCAGCAGCGCGGCGACAGGGACGGATGTCTACGAGCAGTACTTC,CASSAATGTDVYEQYF
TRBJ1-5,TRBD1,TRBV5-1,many,TGCGCCAGCAAGGGACAGGGGGACAATCAGCCCCAGCATTTT,CASKGQGDNQPQHF
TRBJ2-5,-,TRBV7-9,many,TGTGCCAGCAGCTCGGACTCGATCGAGACCCAGTACTTC,CASSSDSIETQYF
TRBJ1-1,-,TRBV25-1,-,TGTGCCAGCAGCCCCGGGGGGGGGGGAGCTTTCTTT,CASSPGGGGAFF
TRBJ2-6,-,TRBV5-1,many,TGTGCCAGCAGCTTAGCAGTGGGGGCCAACGTCCTGACTTTC,CASSLAVGANVLTF
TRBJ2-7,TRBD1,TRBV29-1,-,TGCAGCGTTGAAGGGAGCGGAGGACAGGGGCACGAGCAGTACTTC,CSVEGSGGQGHEQYF
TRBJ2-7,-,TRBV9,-,TGTGCCAGCGCCGAGCAGTACTTC,CASAEQYF
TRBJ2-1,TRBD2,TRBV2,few,TGTGCCAGCAGTGATAGCGGGAGTCTCGATGAGCAGTTCTTC,CASSDSGSLDEQFF
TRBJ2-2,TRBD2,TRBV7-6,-,TGTGCCAGCAGTTACTCCTTAGCGGGAGGGCGATCCGGGGAGCTGTTTTTT,CASSYSLAGGRSGELFF
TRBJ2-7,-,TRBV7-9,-,TGTGCCAGCAGCCCCTCCCGGAGGTCCTACGAGCAGTACTTC,CASSPSRRSYEQYF
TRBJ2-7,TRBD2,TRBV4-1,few,TGCGCCAGCAGCGAAACCGGGACTAGCGGCTCCTACGAGCAGTACTTC,CASSETGTSGSYEQYF
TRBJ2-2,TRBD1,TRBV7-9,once,TGTGCCAGCAGCCGTATGACAGGGAGCACCGGGGAGCTGTTTTTT,CASSRMTGSTGELFF
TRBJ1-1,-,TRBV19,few,TGTGCCAGTAGTATAGGGGGGGGGCCAACTGAAGCTTTCTTT,CASSIGGGPTEAFF
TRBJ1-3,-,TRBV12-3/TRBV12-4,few,TGTGCCAGCAGTATCGGGGGTAGAAACACCATATATTTT,CASSIGGRNTIYF
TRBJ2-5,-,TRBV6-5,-,TGTGCCAGCAGTTTAGGGTTTGGGACCCAGTACTTC,CASSLGFGTQYF
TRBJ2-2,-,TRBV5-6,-,TGTGCCAGCAGCCGCATGGACGGATTCACCGGGGAGCTGTTTTTT,CASSRMDGFTGELFF
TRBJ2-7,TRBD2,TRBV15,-,TGTGCCACCAGCAAGGCCGGGGGGGGCGAGCAGTACTTC,CATSKAGGGEQYF
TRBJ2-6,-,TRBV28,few,TGTGCCAGCAGTGGGGGGGGCCTCTCTGGGGCCAACGTCCTGACTTTC,CASSGGGLSGANVLTF
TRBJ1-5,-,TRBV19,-,TGTGCCAGTTTAAGGGCGACGGGCAATCAGCCCCAGCATTTT,CASLRATGNQPQHF
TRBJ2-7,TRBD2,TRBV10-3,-,TGTGCCATCAGTTTGACTAGCGGGAACTACGAGCAGTACTTC,CAISLTSGNYEQYF
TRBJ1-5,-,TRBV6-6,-,TGTGCCAGCAGGGCCCAGGCCACTTACAATCAGCCCCAGCATTTT,CASRAQATYNQPQHF
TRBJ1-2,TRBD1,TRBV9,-,TGTGCCAGCAGCCCGGGACAGGGATTTGGCTACACCTTC,CASSPGQGFGYTF